The present TCR beta chain was sequenced within a study of blood T cell repertoires in COVID-19. About the study: Donors in the United States, Italy and Spain gave samples during acute or convalescent COVID-19. From T cells, B-cell-depleted T cells, or PBMCs came the material, which was cDNA or gDNA.

Authors' analysis steps: Estimation of nucleated cell counts relied on the amplification of reference gene primers. Sequencing was performed with immunoSEQ multiplex PCR; in TCRdb, only in-frame clones are kept and a portion is missing. V, J and clone size reflect that table, while D and trimming were determined from the DNA. The sample has some 700,000 clones, 75% to 90% seen once; the top ten hold approximately 0.25%. Germline loops: CDR1 SNHLY, CDR2 FYNNEI. V trimming: 8 bases; J trimming: 7 bases; junction bases outside the gene matches: 13. The CDR3 totals 16 residues. The sequencing sample was made of peripheral blood. This chain uses TRBV2 with TRBJ2-1, with 11 bases matching TRBD2. The receptor was isolated from a woman aged 18-35 years with acute or convalescent COVID-19. Here the CDR3 DNA reads TGTGCCAGCTCCTTGGCGGTAGCGGGGGGGTGGAATGAGCAGTTCTTC. This sequence encodes CASSLAVAGGWNEQFF.